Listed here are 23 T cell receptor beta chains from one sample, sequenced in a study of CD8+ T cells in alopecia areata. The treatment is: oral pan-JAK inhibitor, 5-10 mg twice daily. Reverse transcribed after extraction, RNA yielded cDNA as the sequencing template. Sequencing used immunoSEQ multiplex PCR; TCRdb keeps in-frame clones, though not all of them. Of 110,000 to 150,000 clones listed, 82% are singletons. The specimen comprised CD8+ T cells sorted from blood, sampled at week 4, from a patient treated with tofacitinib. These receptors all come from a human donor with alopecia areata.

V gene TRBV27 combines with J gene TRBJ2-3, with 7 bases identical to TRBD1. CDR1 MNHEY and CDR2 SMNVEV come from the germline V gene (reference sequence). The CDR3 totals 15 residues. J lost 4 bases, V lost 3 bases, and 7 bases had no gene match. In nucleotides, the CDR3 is TGTGCCAGCAGTTTCTCGACAGGGCGGGCAGATACGCAGTATTTT. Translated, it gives CASSFSTGRADTQYF.

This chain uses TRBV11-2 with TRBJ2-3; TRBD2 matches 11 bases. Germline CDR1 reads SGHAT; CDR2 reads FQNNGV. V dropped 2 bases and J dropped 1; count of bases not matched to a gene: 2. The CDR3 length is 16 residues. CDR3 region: CASSLSGLAGTDTQYF. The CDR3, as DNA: TGTGCCAGCAGCTTATCGGGACTAGCGGGCACAGATACGCAGTATTTT.

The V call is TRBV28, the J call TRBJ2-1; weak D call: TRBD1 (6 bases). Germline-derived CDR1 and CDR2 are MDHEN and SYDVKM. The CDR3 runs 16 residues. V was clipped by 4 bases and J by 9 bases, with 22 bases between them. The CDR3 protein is CASSSLRKGEIGEQFF. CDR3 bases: TGTGCCAGCAGTTCCCTTAGGAAGGGGGAGATTGGTGAGCAGTTCTTC.

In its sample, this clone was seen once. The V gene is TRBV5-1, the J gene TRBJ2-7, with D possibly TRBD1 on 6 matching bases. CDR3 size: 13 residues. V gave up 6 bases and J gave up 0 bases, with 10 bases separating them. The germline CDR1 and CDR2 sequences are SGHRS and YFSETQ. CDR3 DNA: TGCGCCAGCATGGGGGACACCTCCTACGAGCAGTACTTC. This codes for CASMGDTSYEQYF.

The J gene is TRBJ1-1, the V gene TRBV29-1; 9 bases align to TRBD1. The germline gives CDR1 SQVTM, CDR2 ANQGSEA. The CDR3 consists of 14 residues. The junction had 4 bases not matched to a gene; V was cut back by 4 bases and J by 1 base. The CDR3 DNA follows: TGCAGCGTTGGTAGGGACAGGGCGAACACTGAAGCTTTCTTT. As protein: CSVGRDRANTEAFF.

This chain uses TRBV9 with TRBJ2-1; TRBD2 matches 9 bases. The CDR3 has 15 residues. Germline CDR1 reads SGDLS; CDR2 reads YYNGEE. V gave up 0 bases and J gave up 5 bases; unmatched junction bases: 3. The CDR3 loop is CASSVGTSADNEQFF. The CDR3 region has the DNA TGTGCCAGCAGCGTAGGGACTAGCGCCGACAATGAGCAGTTCTTC.

The CDR3 region is CSAGTGSYEQYF. The CDR3 coding sequence is TGCAGCGCAGGGACAGGCTCCTACGAGCAGTACTTC. The rearrangement links TRBV29-1 to TRBJ2-7; 8 nucleotides line up with TRBD1. CDR1 is SQVTM and CDR2 is ANQGSEA in the germline V gene. V lost 7 bases to trimming and J lost 0 bases; unmatched junction nucleotides: 2. The CDR3 is 12 residues long.

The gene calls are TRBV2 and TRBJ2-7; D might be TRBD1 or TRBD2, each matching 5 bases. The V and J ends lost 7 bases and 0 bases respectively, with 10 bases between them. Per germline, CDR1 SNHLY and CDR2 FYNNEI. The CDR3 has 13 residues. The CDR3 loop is CASIGEISYEQYF. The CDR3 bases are TGTGCCAGCATAGGGGAGATCTCCTACGAGCAGTACTTC.

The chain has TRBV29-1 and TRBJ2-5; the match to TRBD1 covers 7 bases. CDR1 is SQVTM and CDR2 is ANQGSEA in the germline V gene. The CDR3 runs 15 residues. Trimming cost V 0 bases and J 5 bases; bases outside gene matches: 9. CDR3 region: CSVEDLYRGVETQYF. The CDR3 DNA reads TGCAGCGTTGAAGATCTTTACAGGGGCGTCGAGACCCAGTACTTC. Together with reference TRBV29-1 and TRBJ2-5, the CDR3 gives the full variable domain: SAVISQKPSRDICQRGTSLTIQCQVDSQVTMMFWYRQQPGQSLTLIATANQGSEATYESGFVIDKFPISRPNLTFSTLTVSNMSPEDSSIYLCSVEDLYRGVETQYFGPGTRLLVL.

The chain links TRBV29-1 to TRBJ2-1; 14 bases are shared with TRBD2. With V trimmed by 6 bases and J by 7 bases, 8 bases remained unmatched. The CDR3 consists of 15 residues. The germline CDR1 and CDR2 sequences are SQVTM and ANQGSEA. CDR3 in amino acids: CSVGTSGGVGNEQFF. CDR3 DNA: TGCAGCGTCGGGACTAGCGGGGGAGTGGGAAATGAGCAGTTCTTC.

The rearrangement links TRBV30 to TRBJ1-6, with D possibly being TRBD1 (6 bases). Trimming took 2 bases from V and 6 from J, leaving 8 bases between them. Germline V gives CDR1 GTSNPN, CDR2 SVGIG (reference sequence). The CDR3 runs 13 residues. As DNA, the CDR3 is TGTGCCTGGAGTATGGACAGTAATTCACCCCTCCACTTT. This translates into CAWSMDSNSPLHF.

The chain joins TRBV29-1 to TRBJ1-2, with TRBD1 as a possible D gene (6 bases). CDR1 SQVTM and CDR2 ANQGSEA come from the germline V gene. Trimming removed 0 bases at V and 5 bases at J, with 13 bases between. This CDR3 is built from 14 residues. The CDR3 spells CSVEDLGGWYGYTF. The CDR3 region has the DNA TGCAGCGTTGAAGATCTAGGGGGGTGGTATGGCTACACCTTC.

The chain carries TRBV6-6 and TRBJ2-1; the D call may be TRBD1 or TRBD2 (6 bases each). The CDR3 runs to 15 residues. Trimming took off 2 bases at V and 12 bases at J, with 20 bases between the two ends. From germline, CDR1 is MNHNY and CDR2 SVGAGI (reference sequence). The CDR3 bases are TGTGCCAGCAGTTACGCCCAGGTCGGGGGCTTGGGGCAGTTCTTC. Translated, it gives CASSYAQVGGLGQFF.

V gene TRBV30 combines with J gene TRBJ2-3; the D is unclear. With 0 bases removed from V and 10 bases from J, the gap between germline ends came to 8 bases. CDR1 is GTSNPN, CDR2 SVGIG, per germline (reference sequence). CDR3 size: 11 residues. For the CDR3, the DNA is TGTGCCTGGAGTGTTGTTTGGGCGCAGTATTTT. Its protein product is CAWSVVWAQYF.

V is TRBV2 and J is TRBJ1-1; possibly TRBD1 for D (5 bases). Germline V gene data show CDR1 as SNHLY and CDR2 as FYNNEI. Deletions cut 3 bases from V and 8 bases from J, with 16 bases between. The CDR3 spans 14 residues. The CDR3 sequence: CASSDWGVNREAFF. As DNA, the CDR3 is TGTGCCAGCAGTGACTGGGGGGTTAACAGAGAAGCTTTCTTT.

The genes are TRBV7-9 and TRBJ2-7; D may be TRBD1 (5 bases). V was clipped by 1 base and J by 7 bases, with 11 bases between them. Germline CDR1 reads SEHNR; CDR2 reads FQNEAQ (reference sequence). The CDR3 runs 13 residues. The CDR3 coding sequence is TGTGCCAGCAGCTTAGAAGGGGCAGTAGAGCAGTACTTC. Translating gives CASSLEGAVEQYF.

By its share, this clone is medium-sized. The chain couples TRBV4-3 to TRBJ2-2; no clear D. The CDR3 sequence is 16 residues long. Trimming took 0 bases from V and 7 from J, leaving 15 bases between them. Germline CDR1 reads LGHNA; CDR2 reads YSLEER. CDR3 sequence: CASSQDGQGLSGELFF. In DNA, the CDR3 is TGCGCCAGCAGCCAAGATGGTCAAGGGTTGAGCGGGGAGCTGTTTTTT.

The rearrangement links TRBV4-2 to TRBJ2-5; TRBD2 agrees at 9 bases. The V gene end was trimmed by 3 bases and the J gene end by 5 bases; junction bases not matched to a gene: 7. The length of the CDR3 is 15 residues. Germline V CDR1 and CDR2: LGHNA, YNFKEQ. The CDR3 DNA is TGTGCCAGCAGCCACTCCGGGACTAGCACTGAGACCCAGTACTTC. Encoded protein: CASSHSGTSTETQYF.

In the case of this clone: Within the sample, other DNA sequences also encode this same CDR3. CDR3 DNA sequence: TGCGCCAGCAGCCAAGTCCCAGGTAGCACAGATACGCAGTATTTT. It is translated as CASSQVPGSTDTQYF. The chain couples TRBV4-1 to TRBJ2-3, with no clear D. Trimming took off 1 base at V and 0 bases at J, with 8 bases between the two ends. Per germline, CDR1 MGHRA and CDR2 YSYEKL. This CDR3 is 15 amino acids long.

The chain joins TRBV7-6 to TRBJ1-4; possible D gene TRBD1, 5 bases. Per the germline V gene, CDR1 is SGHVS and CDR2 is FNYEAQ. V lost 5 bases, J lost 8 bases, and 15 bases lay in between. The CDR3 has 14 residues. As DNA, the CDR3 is TGTGCCAGCAGCCCCAGAGCAGGGTGGGAAAAACTGTTTTTT. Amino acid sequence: CASSPRAGWEKLFF.

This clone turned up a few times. The CDR3 protein is CAWSGGTERPPTYEQYF. The CDR3 nucleotides are TGTGCCTGGAGTGGCGGGACGGAACGCCCACCTACCTACGAGCAGTACTTC. V gene TRBV30 combines with J gene TRBJ2-7, with a weak D call TRBD2 (6 bases). Germline CDR1 and CDR2: GTSNPN and SVGIG (reference sequence). Between the trimmed V and J ends, which lost 1 base and 2 bases, there was a span of 21 bases. This CDR3 is built from 17 residues.

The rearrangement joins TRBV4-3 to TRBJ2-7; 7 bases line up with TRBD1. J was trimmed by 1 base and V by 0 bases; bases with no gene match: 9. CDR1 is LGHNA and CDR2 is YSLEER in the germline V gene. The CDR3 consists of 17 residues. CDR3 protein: CASSQDHGTALSYEQYF. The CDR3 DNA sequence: TGCGCCAGCAGCCAAGATCACGGGACAGCCCTTTCCTACGAGCAGTACTTC.

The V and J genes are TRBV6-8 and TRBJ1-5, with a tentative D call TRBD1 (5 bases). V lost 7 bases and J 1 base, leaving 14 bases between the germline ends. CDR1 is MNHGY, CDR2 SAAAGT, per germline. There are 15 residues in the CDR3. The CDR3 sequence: CASTKGNRSNQPQHF. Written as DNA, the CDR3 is TGTGCCAGCACTAAAGGGAACAGGAGCAATCAGCCCCAGCATTTT.